This TCR beta chain was recorded in a study of spatial heterogeneity in lung cancer. Points from the study as a whole: Circulating ubiquitous expanded tumor TCRs were observed more frequently at resection than at follow-up.

TCRdb independently ran MiXCR on the 5' RACE reads; one entry per CDR3 protein. The table has about 36,000 distinct CDR3 sequences, 4% to 6% seen once; the top ten hold under 30%. Noted time point: sample taken at primary tumor resection. No cells were sorted before sequencing. The whole RNA sequenced was extracted from tumor, nontumor lung or frozen PBMC. The V gene's germline CDR1 is KGHSY and CDR2 FQNENV. Unmatched junction bases numbered 6, after V lost 8 bases and J lost 1 base. The CDR3 is 15 residues long. The sample holds many counts of this clonotype. The antigen is undetermined. The source was PBMCs, collected at surgery. The sequence was obtained from a female donor with early-stage non-small cell lung cancer. The chain combines TRBV16 with TRBJ2-5; 11 nucleotides agree with TRBD2. CDR3 loop: CASATSGALQETQYF. Written as DNA, the CDR3 is TGTGCCAGCGCGACTAGCGGGGCTCTCCAAGAGACCCAGTACTTC.